One T cell receptor (beta chain) is described in this entry. An end of the junction does not agree with germline; a read error may underlie this. Using a J-beta primer mix together with a sample-barcoded 5' primer, a second PCR was run for roughly 6 to 12 cycles. TCRdb re-called the 5' RACE reads through MiXCR, storing one row per CDR3 protein. The sample consists of approximately 700,000 distinct CDR3 sequences, approximately 30% of them appearing once. This specimen comes from a study of blood T cells in healthy people across ages. The CDR3 is 13 residues long. Germline V gene lookup returns CDR1 SEHNR and CDR2 FQNEAQ (reference sequence).

The sequence was collected from a woman at least 80 years old in good health. What was sequenced was blood. This chain connects TRBV7-9 to TRBJ1-4, with no clear D. CDR3 DNA sequence: TGTGCCAGCAGCTTAAATAGAAATGAAGAACTGTTTTTT. Translated, it gives CASSLNRNEELFF.